The rows below give T cell receptor beta chains drawn from one sample of a study of blood T cell repertoires in COVID-19. Sequencing used immunoSEQ multiplex PCR; TCRdb keeps in-frame clones, though not all of them. Here the sample spans roughly 310,000 clones, roughly 88% being singletons. The sequenced sample was peripheral blood. The receptors here all came from a woman aged 45-59 years with active or convalescent COVID-19. CDR3s include the opening cysteine and the closing phenylalanine or tryptophan. Each record gives: V gene, J gene, CDR3 protein.

TRBV30	TRBJ1-2	CAWSLTMGDNYGYTF
TRBV6-6	TRBJ1-6	CASSTGQGTGSPLHF
TRBV7-9	TRBJ2-1	CASSRGQYNEQFF
TRBV27	TRBJ2-1	CASSLKRGGWEQFF
TRBV4-3	TRBJ1-6	CASSQDRNSPLHF
TRBV7-8	TRBJ2-3	CASSPPSGEGNTQYF
TRBV29-1	TRBJ2-7	CSVVGLAEYEQYF
TRBV28	TRBJ2-3	CASSLWAGARDTQYF
TRBV7-2	TRBJ1-6	CASSIGQGLGSPLHF
TRBV7-9	TRBJ2-7	CASSRGDVGTYEQYF
TRBV19	TRBJ1-1	CASSPRQGGNTEAFF
TRBV15	TRBJ2-3	CATSRGRDPTDTQYF
TRBV5-6	TRBJ1-1	CASSWTQGRTAFF
TRBV7-2	TRBJ1-2	CASSLRQLNYGYTF
TRBV5-1	TRBJ2-7	CASSQQGGGRRGEEQYF
TRBV18	TRBJ1-2	CASSPPGVGGYTF
TRBV15	TRBJ1-1	CATSRDLAAAGEAFF
TRBV7-2	TRBJ2-4	CASSLSGASKNIQYF
TRBV3-1/TRBV3-2	TRBJ1-2	CASSQDRGNYGYTF
TRBV18	TRBJ2-5	CASSDRGLETQYF
TRBV5-6	TRBJ1-4	CASSFATGGSEKLFF
TRBV2	TRBJ1-5	CASSVYVDSNQPQHF
TRBV19	TRBJ1-2	CASSMLGDRAYGYTF
TRBV12-3/TRBV12-4	TRBJ2-7	CASRRDSAYEQYF
TRBV2	TRBJ2-2	CASNRVRSAGELFF
TRBV4-3	TRBJ2-2	CASSLAGGADTGELFF
TRBV3-1/TRBV3-2	TRBJ2-5	CASSQAASGQETQYF
TRBV6-5	TRBJ2-7	CASAWGTLSYEQYF
TRBV29-1	TRBJ2-2	CSGEDRANTGELFF
TRBV30	TRBJ2-7	CAWRWGVSSYEQYF
TRBV7-6	TRBJ2-2	CASSSPGQGALFF
TRBV5-1	TRBJ2-7	CASSWSPGTGGYEQYF
TRBV10-3	TRBJ2-7	CAISGTPGLVFGGGTYEQYF
TRBV19	TRBJ1-1	CASSIVPGSDTEAFF
TRBV30	TRBJ1-5	CAWGQERYQPQHF
TRBV24-1	TRBJ2-5	CATSDSQGSILQETQYF
TRBV2	TRBJ2-1	CASSGTSGGALYQSSYNEQFF
TRBV9	TRBJ2-7	CASSVSPGSYEQYF